The 16 T cell receptor beta chains reported below all come from one sample, sequenced in a study of CD8+CD57+ T cells in acquired aplastic anemia. Whoever was chosen for sequencing had shown CD8+CD57+ cell expansion by flow cytometry. Both TCR beta VDJ combination and CDR3 sequence profiling were carried out. Genomic DNA was the template for this profiling. Using its own MiXCR run on the reads, TCRdb lists one record per CDR3 protein. The sample includes about 180,000 distinct CDR3 sequences, 63% of them seen just once. Sequenced sample: sorted CD4+, CD8+, or CD8+CD57+ T cells (not recorded which) from PBMCs. The receptor source for this set is a human donor with aplastic anemia.

The chain uses TRBV29-1 and TRBJ2-7, with 7 bases identical to TRBD1. Germline V gene data show CDR1 as SQVTM and CDR2 as ANQGSEA. The length of the CDR3 is 12 residues. Unmatched junction bases numbered 1, after V lost 4 bases and J lost 1 base. The CDR3 reads CSVVGQSYEQYF. The CDR3 DNA is TGCAGCGTTGTGGGACAGTCCTACGAGCAGTACTTC.

This clonotype was detected ten times or more. V usage is TRBV12-3 or TRBV12-4 and J usage is TRBJ2-7, with 8 bases identical to TRBD2. After removal of 5 bases from V and 5 bases from J, the junction contained 8 bases not matched to a gene. The CDR3 spans 14 residues. The CDR3 region has the DNA TGTGCCAGCAGTCCCTCCGGGAGGGGGGACGAGCAGTACTTC. Its translation is CASSPSGRGDEQYF.

This chain uses TRBV9 with TRBJ1-3, with 10 bases aligning to TRBD1. Germline-derived CDR1 and CDR2 are SGDLS and YYNGEE. The CDR3 runs 16 residues. After removal of 3 bases from V and 3 bases from J, the junction contained 6 bases not matched to a gene. This CDR3 is CASSERQGAFGNTIYF. The CDR3 DNA sequence: TGTGCCAGCAGCGAGAGACAGGGGGCATTTGGAAACACCATATATTTT. The variable domain in full, with the rest retrieved from reference TRBV9 and TRBJ1-3, is DSGVTQTPKHLITATGQRVTLRCSPRSGDLSVYWYQQSLDQGLQFLIQYYNGEERAKGNILERFSAQQFPDLHSELNLSSLELGDSALYFCASSERQGAFGNTIYFGEGSWLTVV.

The chain recombines TRBV2 with TRBJ1-4, with D possibly TRBD1 on 5 matching bases. V lost 5 bases and J 0 bases, leaving 7 bases between the germline ends. The germline V gene encodes CDR1 SNHLY and CDR2 FYNNEI. The length of the CDR3 is 14 residues. The CDR3 nucleotides are TGTGCCAGCAGTTTGACAGCAACTAATGAAAAACTGTTTTTT. This gives the protein CASSLTATNEKLFF.

This chain connects TRBV2 to TRBJ2-3; D gene uncertain. CDR1 and CDR2 from the germline V gene are SNHLY and FYNNEI. V was pared by 6 bases and J by 2 bases, with 15 bases between. The CDR3 consists of 15 residues. The CDR3 loop reads CASRLVGTNTDTQYF. CDR3 DNA sequence: TGTGCCAGCAGGCTAGTGGGAACTAACACAGATACGCAGTATTTT.

In this sample, this clonotype turned up a few times. The chain employs TRBV10-3 and TRBJ2-1; TRBD1 matches at 8 bases. Trimming at V came to 2 bases and at J to 9 bases, leaving 9 bases not matched to a gene. Germline CDR1 reads ENHRY; CDR2 reads SYGVKD. The CDR3 loop spans 15 amino acids. The CDR3 nucleotides are TGTGCCATCAGTGAGGATCGACAGGGGAAGGGTGAGCAGTTCTTC. Protein product: CAISEDRQGKGEQFF.

The chain links TRBV19 to TRBJ2-7; D is undetermined. Germline V gene sequence: CDR1 LNHDA, CDR2 SQIVND (reference sequence). The V and J ends lost 3 bases and 5 bases respectively, with 11 bases between them. CDR3 length: 13 amino acids. The CDR3 region has the DNA TGTGCCAGTAGTATTGCGATCCTGGACGAGCAGTACTTC. Its translation: CASSIAILDEQYF.

The chain employs TRBV5-1 and TRBJ2-1; TRBD2 matches 13 bases. This CDR3 contains 19 residues. Looked up from germline, CDR1 is SGHRS and CDR2 is YFSETQ. V was pared by 4 bases and J by 1 base, with 11 bases of the junction left unmatched. This chain's CDR3 is CASSRPRLAGGSSYNEQFF. DNA for the CDR3: TGCGCCAGCAGCCGACCAAGACTAGCGGGAGGCTCTTCCTACAATGAGCAGTTCTTC. The entire variable domain, with the rest obtained from reference TRBV5-1 and TRBJ2-1, is as follows: KAGVTQTPRYLIKTRGQQVTLSCSPISGHRSVSWYQQTPGQGLQFLFEYFSETQRNKGNFPGRFSGRQFSNSRSEMNVSTLELGDSALYLCASSRPRLAGGSSYNEQFFGPGTRLTVL.

This clonotype was detected ten times or more. The chain joins TRBV7-3 to TRBJ2-2; maybe TRBD2 (5 bases). V lost 4 bases to trimming and J lost 6 bases, with 12 bases between them. Germline assignment: CDR1 SGHTA and CDR2 FQGTGA. CDR3 length: 14 residues. CDR3 amino acids: CASSSVEDAGELFF. CDR3 coding DNA: TGTGCCAGCAGCTCAGTGGAGGACGCCGGGGAGCTGTTTTTT.

CDR3 residues: CASSLGHNTYGYTF. CDR3 nucleotides: TGCGCCAGCAGCTTGGGGCATAATACCTATGGCTACACCTTC. The chain carries TRBV5-1 and TRBJ1-2; D remains ambiguous. Per the germline V gene, CDR1 is SGHRS and CDR2 is YFSETQ. V lost 0 bases and J 4 bases, leaving 10 bases between the germline ends. This CDR3 is 14 amino acids long. Complete variable domain (other parts from reference TRBV5-1 and TRBJ1-2): KAGVTQTPRYLIKTRGQQVTLSCSPISGHRSVSWYQQTPGQGLQFLFEYFSETQRNKGNFPGRFSGRQFSNSRSEMNVSTLELGDSALYLCASSLGHNTYGYTFGSGTRLTVV.

This clonotype turned up a few times. The genes are TRBV6-4 and TRBJ2-3, with D unresolved. Trimming removed 4 bases from V and 11 bases from J, with 16 bases in between. There are 13 residues in the CDR3. CDR1 is MRHNA, CDR2 SNTAGT, per germline. The CDR3 DNA follows: TGTGCCAGCAGTGGGACGGATAACAATGAGCAGTATTTT. Amino acid sequence: CASSGTDNNEQYF.

Note on this clonotype: At one end the junction does not follow the germline gene, possibly because of a read error. The V and J genes are TRBV9 and TRBJ2-2, with D tentatively TRBD1 or TRBD2 (5 bases each). Germline values: CDR1 SGDLS, CDR2 YYNGEE. This CDR3 is 12 amino acids long. The DNA of the CDR3 is TGTGCCAGCAGCTCCAGGGCCGGGGAGCTGCTTTTT. Its translation is CASSSRAGELLF.

The chain joins TRBV10-2 to TRBJ2-7; no reliable D call. This CDR3 is built from 12 residues. Germline values: CDR1 WSHSY, CDR2 SAAADI. The ends were cut back, 6 bases at V and 5 bases at J, with 11 bases in the middle. CDR3 residues: CASSEIEDEQYF. Here the CDR3 DNA reads TGCGCCAGCAGCGAAATCGAGGACGAGCAGTACTTC.

Remarks on this clonotype: The junction departs from the called germline gene at one end, perhaps through a read error. V and J are TRBV5-1 and TRBJ1-3; D gene ambiguous. Germline values: CDR1 SGHRS, CDR2 YFSETQ. The CDR3 loop spans 13 amino acids. CDR3 loop: CASSRLSVNPIYF. The CDR3 DNA is TGCGCCAGCAGCAGGTTATCTGTAAACCCCATATATTTT.

The chain employs TRBV29-1 and TRBJ1-1; no clear D gene. V was pared by 4 bases and J by 6 bases, with 21 bases between. This CDR3 has 15 amino acids. Germline V gene sequence: CDR1 SQVTM, CDR2 ANQGSEA. The CDR3, as DNA: TGCAGCGTTGTTTCGAAAATCGGCGGGTCCCCTGAAGCTTTCTTT. Its protein is CSVVSKIGGSPEAFF.

In regard to this clonotype: Compared with germline, one end of the junction differs, possibly owing to a read error. This CDR3 is CARSSGTIDGYTF. In DNA form, the CDR3 reads TGTGCCCGCAGTTCCGGGACAATCGATGGCTACACCTTC. The chain joins TRBV2 to TRBJ1-2; D is perhaps TRBD1 (6 bases). The CDR3 covers 13 residues. Germline assignment: CDR1 SNHLY and CDR2 FYNNEI.